This TCR beta chain was obtained from a study of regulatory T cells in long-lasting Graves disease. This clonotype came up once. Its specificity is unknown. Specified time point: newly diagnosed GD, antithyroid drugs for less than 3 months. Preparation of the TCR library used RNA extracted from PBMCs. Study-level findings and limits: TCR diversity was lower in persistent than newly diagnosed Graves' disease.

Deletions cut 1 base from V and 5 bases from J, with 5 bases between. The germline V gene encodes CDR1 SGHVS and CDR2 FQNEAQ. This CDR3 is built from 13 residues. With iRepertoire HTBI primers and Arm-PCR of CDR3 regions, TCR beta libraries were built. TCRdb re-derived calls from the multiplex PCR reads in MiXCR, one entry per CDR3 protein. Altogether almost 450,000 distinct CDR3 sequences are present, about 16% being singletons, with the ten largest covering about 10%. These data also formed part of another study, on T cells in Graves' hyperthyroidism and ophthalmopathy.

The source of this sequence is a woman aged 25 to 39 with Graves disease. The source material was peripheral blood mononuclear cells (PBMCs), sampled at new diagnosis, from a patient treated with antithyroid drugs. The rearrangement joins TRBV7-8 to TRBJ2-2, with a weak D call TRBD2 (5 bases). The CDR3 protein is CASSLERTGELFF. The CDR3 nucleotides read TGTGCCAGCAGCTTAGAGCGGACCGGGGAGCTGTTTTTT.